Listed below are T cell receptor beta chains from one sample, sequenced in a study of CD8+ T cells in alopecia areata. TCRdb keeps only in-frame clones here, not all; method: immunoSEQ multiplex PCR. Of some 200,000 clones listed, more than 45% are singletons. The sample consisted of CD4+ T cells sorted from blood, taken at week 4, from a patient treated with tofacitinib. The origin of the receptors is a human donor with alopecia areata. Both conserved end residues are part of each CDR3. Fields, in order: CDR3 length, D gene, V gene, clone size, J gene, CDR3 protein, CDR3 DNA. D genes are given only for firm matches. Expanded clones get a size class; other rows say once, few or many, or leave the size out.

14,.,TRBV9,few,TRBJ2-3,CASSPGTPPNTQYF,TGTGCCAGCAGCCCCGGGACACCTCCCAATACGCAGTATTTT
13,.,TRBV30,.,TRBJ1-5,CAWSVTGNQPQHF,TGTGCCTGGAGTGTAACAGGGAATCAGCCCCAGCATTTT
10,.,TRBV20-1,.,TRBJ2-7,CSAGRLEQYF,TGCAGTGCGGGAAGACTCGAGCAGTACTTC
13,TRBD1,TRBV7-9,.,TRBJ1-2,CASSLGTGNGYTF,TGTGCCAGCAGCTTGGGGACAGGGAATGGCTACACCTTC
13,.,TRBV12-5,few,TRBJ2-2,CASGLGFPGELFF,TGTGCTAGTGGTTTGGGGTTCCCCGGGGAGCTGTTTTTT
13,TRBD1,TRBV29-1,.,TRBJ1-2,CSALRQGRVGYTF,TGCAGCGCCCTAAGACAGGGGAGGGTTGGCTACACCTTC
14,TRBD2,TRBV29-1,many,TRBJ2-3,CSGAGLAGLDTQYF,TGCAGCGGGGCGGGACTAGCGGGCCTAGATACGCAGTATTTT
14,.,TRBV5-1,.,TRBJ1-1,CASSLAPVNTEAFF,TGCGCCAGCAGCTTGGCTCCGGTGAACACTGAAGCTTTCTTT
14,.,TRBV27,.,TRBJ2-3,CASSQRGSTDTQYF,TGTGCCAGCAGCCAACGGGGCAGCACAGATACGCAGTATTTT
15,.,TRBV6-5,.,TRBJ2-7,CASSYGVYGSYEQYF,TGTGCCAGCAGTTACGGGGTATACGGATCCTACGAGCAGTACTTC
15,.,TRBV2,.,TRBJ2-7,CASSEAGWGAHEQYF,TGTGCCAGCAGTGAAGCAGGATGGGGGGCTCACGAGCAGTACTTC
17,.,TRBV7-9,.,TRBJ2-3,CASSLAQGMNARDTQYF,TGTGCCAGCAGCTTAGCCCAGGGTATGAACGCTCGGGATACGCAGTATTTT
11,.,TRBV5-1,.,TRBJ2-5,CASSVQGTQYF,TGCGCCAGCAGCGTTCAGGGAACCCAGTACTTC
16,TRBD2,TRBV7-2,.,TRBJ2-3,CASSPTAGGATDTQYF,TGTGCCAGCAGCCCCACAGCGGGGGGTGCGACAGATACGCAGTATTTT
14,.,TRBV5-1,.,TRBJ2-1,CASSRMTSGVEQFF,TGCGCCAGCAGCCGGATGACTAGTGGAGTTGAGCAGTTCTTC
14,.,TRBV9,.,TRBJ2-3,CASSVGPSTDTQYF,TGTGCCAGCAGCGTCGGACCTAGCACAGATACGCAGTATTTT
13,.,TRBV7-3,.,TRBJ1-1,CASSSRAGGEAFF,TGTGCCAGCAGCTCACGGGCTGGGGGTGAAGCTTTCTTT
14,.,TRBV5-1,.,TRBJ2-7,CASSRGTETYEQYF,TGCGCCAGCAGCCGTGGAACAGAGACCTACGAGCAGTACTTC
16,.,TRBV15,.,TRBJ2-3,CATSGQGRGTGDTQYF,TGTGCCACCAGCGGCCAGGGGCGGGGTACGGGCGATACGCAGTATTTT
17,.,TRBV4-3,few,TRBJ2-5,CASSQFPPGATQETQYF,TGCGCCAGCAGCCAGTTTCCCCCAGGGGCCACCCAAGAGACCCAGTACTTC
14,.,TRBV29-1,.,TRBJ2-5,CSVGSRQVLETQYF,TGCAGCGTGGGGTCCCGACAGGTCTTAGAGACCCAGTACTTC
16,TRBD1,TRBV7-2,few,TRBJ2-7,CASSVPPGQGAAEQYF,TGTGCCAGCAGCGTGCCTCCGGGACAGGGTGCTGCCGAGCAGTACTTC
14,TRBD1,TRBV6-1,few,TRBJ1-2,CASSDPGTGSGYTF,TGTGCCAGCAGTGACCCCGGGACAGGGAGTGGCTACACCTTC
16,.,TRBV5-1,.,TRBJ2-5,CASSATGTPTQETQYF,TGCGCCAGCAGCGCAACCGGGACTCCAACCCAAGAGACCCAGTACTTC
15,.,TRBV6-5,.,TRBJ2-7,CASSYSGRGSYEQYF,TGTGCCAGCAGTTACTCGGGCAGGGGATCCTACGAGCAGTACTTC
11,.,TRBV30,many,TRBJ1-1,CAWKSNTEAFF,TGTGCCTGGAAATCTAACACTGAAGCTTTCTTT
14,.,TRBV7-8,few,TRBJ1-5,CASSLGASNQPQHF,TGTGCCAGCAGCTTAGGCGCCAGCAATCAGCCCCAGCATTTT
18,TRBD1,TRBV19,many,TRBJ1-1,CASTRARTGGTMNTEAFF,TGTGCCAGTACTAGGGCCCGGACAGGGGGCACCATGAACACTGAAGCTTTCTTT
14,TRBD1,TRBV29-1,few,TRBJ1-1,CSVDGTDLNTEAFF,TGCAGCGTTGATGGGACAGACCTGAACACTGAAGCTTTCTTT
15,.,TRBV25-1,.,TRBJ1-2,CASRPPGRGRSGYTF,TGTGCCAGCAGACCCCCGGGGAGGGGGAGATCTGGCTACACCTTC
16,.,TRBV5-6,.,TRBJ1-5,CASSLGVMGGNQPQHF,TGTGCCAGCAGCTTGGGTGTTATGGGGGGCAATCAGCCCCAGCATTTT
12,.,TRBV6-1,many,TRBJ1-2,CASSDGLYVYTF,TGTGCCAGCAGTGATGGGTTATATGTCTACACCTTC
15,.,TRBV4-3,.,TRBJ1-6,CASSLLGGGDSPLHF,TGCGCCAGCAGCCTCTTGGGAGGGGGGGATTCACCCCTCCACTTT
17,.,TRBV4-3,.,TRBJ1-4,CASSQGGGGRTNEKLFF,TGCGCCAGCAGCCAAGGGGGAGGGGGTAGGACTAATGAAAAACTGTTTTTT
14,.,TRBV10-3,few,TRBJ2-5,CAISERHVDETQYF,TGTGCCATCAGTGAAAGGCATGTAGATGAGACCCAGTACTTC
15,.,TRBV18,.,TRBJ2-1,CASSPPLGGGHEQFF,TGTGCCAGCTCACCACCACTCGGAGGGGGCCATGAGCAGTTCTTC
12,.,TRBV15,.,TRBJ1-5,CATSRVKQPQHF,TGTGCCACCAGCAGAGTGAAGCAGCCCCAGCATTTT
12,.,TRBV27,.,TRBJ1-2,CASSFGGHGYTF,TGTGCCAGCAGTTTCGGGGGCCATGGCTACACCTTC
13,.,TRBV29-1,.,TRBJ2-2,CSVGQSGTGELFF,TGCAGCGTTGGTCAGAGTGGCACCGGGGAGCTGTTTTTT